This T cell receptor (beta chain) was identified during a study of CD8 T cells in ankylosing spondylitis. Whole-study findings and limits: Ankylosing spondylitis blood seemed to carry a telltale TCR beta motif made of about 8 highly homologous variants. Disease-linked clones proved CD8+ and comparatively uncommon in peripheral blood. The authors reported significant enrichment of disease-linked clones in matched ankylosing spondylitis synovial fluid. Previous work reported some of these motif variants in the synovial fluid and blood of reactive arthritis.

This clonotype was counted ten times or more. Its antigen remains unidentified. Per germline, CDR1 MGHRA and CDR2 YSYEKL. This CDR3 spans 17 amino acids. V gave up 4 bases and J gave up 5 bases; unmatched junction bases: 13. Using quantitative 5'-RACE with molecular barcodes, the authors made TCR beta libraries. TCRdb called the 5' RACE reads again in MiXCR, with one record for every CDR3 protein. The data show some 220,000 distinct CDR3 sequences, with about 7% seen just once and 11% to 15% held by the top ten. The specimen sequenced was blood, either unsorted or a sorted T cell fraction (not recorded which). The rearrangement uses TRBV4-1 and TRBJ1-1; 10 bases align to TRBD1. The source of this sequence is a male donor with ankylosing spondylitis. CDR3 nucleotide sequence: TGCGCCAGCAGCCTCCGTTGGGACAGGGGTCGGGAAACTGAAGCTTTCTTT. The encoded protein is CASSLRWDRGRETEAFF.